The 16 T cell receptor beta chains presented below share a single source sample, sequenced in a study of hypomethylating agent response in myelodysplastic syndrome. Profiled with immunoSEQ multiplex PCR; TCRdb holds only in-frame clones, not every one. This table holds some 3,100 clones, around 79% found once. The source material was bone marrow, sampled before or after starting hypomethylating agent treatment for myelodysplastic syndrome (not recorded which). These receptors originate from a human donor with myelodysplastic syndrome.

This clone was picked up one time. The chain uses TRBV4-1 and TRBJ1-3, with 9 nucleotides matching TRBD1. The CDR3 is made up of 14 amino acids. The germline CDR1 and CDR2 sequences are MGHRA and YSYEKL. Trimming at V came to 1 base and at J to 7 bases, leaving 2 bases not matched to a gene. The CDR3 loop is CASSQVGTGNTIYF. The CDR3 DNA sequence: TGCGCCAGCAGCCAAGTAGGGACAGGGAACACCATATATTTT.

The rearrangement uses TRBV7-2 and TRBJ1-1; 7 bases agree with TRBD1. Trimming removed 3 bases from V and 0 bases from J; junction bases left unmatched: 7. The germline V gene encodes CDR1 SGHTA and CDR2 FQGNSA. The length of the CDR3 is 16 residues. CDR3 bases: TGTGCCAGCAGCTTGTCAAGGACAGGCATGAACACTGAAGCTTTCTTT. This encodes CASSLSRTGMNTEAFF. The whole variable domain, filled in from reference TRBV7-2 and TRBJ1-1, reads GAGVSQSPSNKVTEKGKDVELRCDPISGHTALYWYRQSLGQGLEFLIYFQGNSAPDKSGLPSDRFSAERTGGSVSTLTIQRTQQEDSAVYLCASSLSRTGMNTEAFFGQGTRLTVV.

This chain uses TRBV11-3 with TRBJ2-3; D is perhaps TRBD2 (6 bases). With 0 bases removed from V and 2 bases from J, the gap between germline ends came to 15 bases. Germline lookup yields CDR1 SGHNT and CDR2 YENEEA. The CDR3 is 17 residues long. CDR3 nucleotides: TGTGCCAGCAGCTTAGATCGTGGGCCGGGGGACACAGATACGCAGTATTTT. Translating it yields CASSLDRGPGDTDTQYF.

This clone has more than one count but fewer than ten. The chain uses TRBV10-1 and TRBJ2-7; 10 nucleotides match TRBD2. This CDR3 spans 16 amino acids. With V trimmed by 3 bases and J by 0 bases, 5 bases remained unmatched. Germline CDR1 is WNHNN and CDR2 is SYGVQD (reference sequence). The CDR3 region is CASSEASGGASYEQYF. The CDR3, as DNA: TGCGCCAGCAGTGAAGCTAGCGGGGGTGCCTCCTACGAGCAGTACTTC.

The chain is built from TRBV4-1 and TRBJ2-2; 9 nucleotides line up with TRBD2. The trim removed 6 bases at V and 5 bases at J, leaving 13 bases unmatched. In germline, CDR1 is MGHRA, CDR2 YSYEKL. The CDR3 consists of 17 residues. The CDR3 nucleotides are TGCGCCAGCAGTTTCCGAGCGGGGGGCTCAGGGACCGGGGAGCTGTTTTTT. It encodes CASSFRAGGSGTGELFF.

V is TRBV7-2 and J is TRBJ1-2, with a possible D match to TRBD1 (5 bases). This CDR3 has 15 residues. Trimming stripped 3 bases from V and 4 bases from J, with 15 bases between. The germline V gene has CDR1 SGHTA and CDR2 FQGNSA. The CDR3 DNA sequence: TGTGCCAGCAGCTTCACTTCCGGGACCGCCTATGGCTACACCTTC. Its translation: CASSFTSGTAYGYTF.

This clone was seen only once. The chain is built from TRBV12-1 and TRBJ2-6; no DNA check was done on the table's D call, TRBD1. TRBV12-1 is marked as a pseudogene. The CDR3 consists of 16 residues. CDR3 nucleotide sequence: TGTGCCAGCAGCCGAACATATGTAAGTCGGGCCAACGTCCTGACTTTC. Translation: CASSRTYVSRANVLTF.

The chain carries TRBV6-6 and TRBJ2-7, with 9 bases lining up with TRBD2. Germline assignment: CDR1 MNHNY and CDR2 SVGAGI (reference sequence). J was trimmed by 5 bases and V by 3 bases; bases with no gene match: 5. There are 14 residues in the CDR3. This CDR3 is CASSYRRGGHEQYF. For the CDR3, the DNA is TGTGCCAGCAGTTATCGGCGGGGGGGCCACGAGCAGTACTTC.

The chain is built from TRBV5-1 and TRBJ1-2, with 8 bases that match TRBD1. This CDR3 contains 12 residues. CDR1 and CDR2 from the germline V gene are SGHRS and YFSETQ. J gave up 7 bases and V 4 bases, and 3 bases lay outside the gene matches. The CDR3 loop is CASSPGQGGYTF. DNA of the CDR3: TGCGCCAGCAGCCCAGGACAGGGTGGCTACACCTTC. The full variable domain, rest sourced from reference TRBV5-1 and TRBJ1-2, is KAGVTQTPRYLIKTRGQQVTLSCSPISGHRSVSWYQQTPGQGLQFLFEYFSETQRNKGNFPGRFSGRQFSNSRSEMNVSTLELGDSALYLCASSPGQGGYTFGSGTRLTVV.

This chain uses TRBV6-1 with TRBJ2-1, with D possibly TRBD2 on 6 matching bases. The germline V gene has CDR1 MNHNS and CDR2 SASEGT. The CDR3 runs 13 residues. Trimming took 5 bases from V and 5 from J, leaving 10 bases between them. The CDR3 region is CASSTGGDNEQFF. The CDR3 DNA follows: TGTGCCAGCAGTACCGGGGGAGACAATGAGCAGTTCTTC.

The chain joins TRBV5-1 to TRBJ2-3, with 7 bases identical to TRBD2. Germline V gene data show CDR1 as SGHRS and CDR2 as YFSETQ. J was trimmed by 0 bases and V by 0 bases; bases with no gene match: 7. This CDR3 has 17 amino acids. The CDR3 spells CASSLVARRGSTDTQYF. As DNA, the CDR3 is TGCGCCAGCAGCTTGGTTGCTAGGCGGGGGAGCACAGATACGCAGTATTTT.

This clone occurred a few times. This rearrangement joins TRBV19 to TRBJ1-6; D may be TRBD1 (5 bases). CDR3 length: 17 residues. The germline V gene encodes CDR1 LNHDA and CDR2 SQIVND (reference sequence). Trimming shortened V by 3 bases and J by 7 bases, and 19 bases separated the two germline ends. The CDR3 nucleotides read TGTGCCAGTAGTATGAGTAGGGGAGCGGCTTTAAATTCACCCCTCCACTTT. This codes for CASSMSRGAALNSPLHF.

The chain uses TRBV27 and TRBJ2-2; 8 bases agree with TRBD1. CDR1 MNHEY and CDR2 SMNVEV come from the germline V gene (reference sequence). This CDR3 region has 16 residues. V gave up 6 bases and J gave up 0 bases; unmatched junction bases: 6. This CDR3 is CASSDSGGANTGELFF. The DNA of the CDR3 is TGTGCCAGCAGCGACTCAGGGGGCGCGAACACCGGGGAGCTGTTTTTT.

The rearrangement uses TRBV10-3 and TRBJ2-7; possibly TRBD1 for D (6 bases). CDR1 and CDR2 from the germline V gene are ENHRY and SYGVKD. This CDR3 has 11 residues. With 6 bases removed from V and 7 bases from J, the gap between germline ends came to 10 bases. CDR3 DNA sequence: TGTGCCATCAGCGTAAGGGGGGAGCAGTACTTC. Residues: CAISVRGEQYF.

This chain joins TRBV10-3 and TRBJ2-1; no reliable D call. The CDR3 totals 13 residues. Germline V gene sequence: CDR1 ENHRY, CDR2 SYGVKD. The ends were cut back, 1 base at V and 8 bases at J, with 9 bases in the middle. The CDR3 loop reads CAISELEVDEQFF. CDR3 nucleotides: TGTGCCATCAGTGAGTTAGAGGTCGATGAGCAGTTCTTC.

This clone was seen a single time. The sample carries other DNA sequences with the same CDR3. V usage is TRBV6-4 and J usage is TRBJ2-3, with D possibly matching TRBD2 (7 bases). CDR1 and CDR2 from the germline V gene are MRHNA and SNTAGT. The CDR3 runs to 14 residues. The ends were cut back, 2 bases at V and 4 bases at J, with 10 bases in the middle. CDR3 sequence (DNA): TGTGCCAGCAGTGACGGGGGGGCAGCAGATACGCAGTATTTT. As protein: CASSDGGAADTQYF.